The T cell receptor (beta chain) under discussion was sequenced for a study of early T cells in non-severe SARS-CoV-2 infection (dated by TCRdb to the early 2020s). Broadly, across the study: Because TCR sequencing was done on bulk RNA from unsorted whole blood, the alpha and beta chains could not be paired. Broad study findings and their caveats: VDJdb matching was skewed toward anti-spike CD8 responses and likely underestimated virus-specific expansions, missing private and CD4 specificities.

Library method: 5' RACE. Sequencing took place on a NextSeq 500. Unique molecular identifiers were attached to individual cDNA molecules in the TCR library protocol so that sequencing error and PCR bias could be corrected. Both TCR alpha and beta chains were sequenced, and tight co-correlation was observed between alpha and beta sequence abundances in each sample. Under the source paper's analysis protocol: V gene, J gene and CDR3 annotation of TCR sequences was performed with Decombinator V4. TCRs were defined as expanded if a significant change between any two time points was detected under a Poisson model with p below 0.0001. Abundances of TCRs were expressed as counts per million after normalisation to the total number of TCRs sequenced in each sample. TRAV1-2 paired with TRAJ12, TRAJ20 or TRAJ33 defined MAIT TCRs, while TRAV10 paired with TRAJ18 defined iNKT TCRs. VDJdb, accessed on 1 November 2021, was searched for TCRs annotated for CMV, EBV and SARS-CoV-2, and TCRs annotated for more than one antigen were excluded. The public reads were quality trimmed at Q25 with fastp and then assembled into clones with MiXCR by TCRdb, keeping productive beta chains. Rows with one shared CDR3 protein collapse into an entry with the most common genes and DNA. The V and J calls shown here were made by TCRdb, not taken from the authors' results. Counted in this sample were about 30,000 distinct CDR3 sequences; approximately 5% of them appeared once. The ten largest clones represent over 10% of the sample.

In its sample, this clonotype was seen many times. Its antigen is still unknown. The record has no base qualities; no much larger clone is one base away. CDR1 GTSNPN and CDR2 SVGIG were looked up in the germline V gene (reference sequence). The CDR3, from cysteine to phenylalanine, totals 13 residues. Left in the record is the CDR3 DNA by itself, 39 bases read in frame from the first base. The trim is 1 base for V and 7 bases for J, with a gap of 10 bases between the germline ends. Set within a cohort of healthcare workers in London, UK, this nested case-control study involved weekly PCR testing of nasopharyngeal swabs along with blood sampling. Healthcare workers were enrolled in the week of the UK lockdown, from 23 to 31 March 2020, and were followed every week for up to roughly 15 weeks.

Material for sequencing was whole blood. This TCR derives from an adult who was a healthcare worker with PCR-confirmed SARS-CoV-2 infection or an uninfected control (not recorded which). The rearrangement combines TRBV30 with TRBJ1-4, with the D gene uncertain. Read as DNA, the sequence is TGTGCCTGGAGTGCGGGGTCCGGTGAAAAACTGTTTTTT. Translated, it reads CAWSAGSGEKLFF. Outside the CDR3, residues come from the reference TRBV30 and TRBJ1-4 proteins, so the full variable domain is: SQTIHQWPATLVQPVGSPLSLECTVEGTSNPNLYWYRQAAGRGLQLLFYSVGIGQISSEVPQNLSASRPQDRQFILSSKKLLLSDSGFYLCAWSAGSGEKLFFGSGTQLSVL.